These 14 T cell receptor beta chains came from one sample sequenced in a study of cytomegalovirus exposure and HLA in healthy donors. This PCR relied on a set of 60 Vbeta primers and 13 Jbeta primers. Clones were read by immunoSEQ multiplex PCR, and TCRdb kept only the in-frame ones, dropping some. The sample carries about 84,000 clones, over 75% recorded once. Material for sequencing was PBMCs. The receptors shown here come from a male donor in good health and CMV-seropositive.

This chain joins TRBV27 and TRBJ2-7, with 7 positions matching TRBD2. The CDR3 covers 13 residues. The junction had 4 bases not matched to a gene; V was cut back by 6 bases and J by 2 bases. CDR1 and CDR2 (germline): MNHEY, SMNVEV (reference sequence). CDR3 sequence (DNA): TGTGCCAGCAGAGGAAGCGGGACCTACGAGCAGTACTTC. Translation: CASRGSGTYEQYF.

This chain joins TRBV6-1 and TRBJ2-7; 9 bases are a match to TRBD2. This CDR3 has 14 residues. Unmatched junction bases numbered 9, after V lost 6 bases and J lost 6 bases. Germline-derived CDR1 and CDR2 are MNHNS and SASEGT. The CDR3 DNA sequence: TGTGCCAGCAGGTTGGGACTAGCTAGACTCGAGCAGTACTTC. The encoded protein is CASRLGLARLEQYF.

The rearrangement joins TRBV19 to TRBJ1-4; D gene unclear. This CDR3 has 14 amino acids. Germline V gene sequence: CDR1 LNHDA, CDR2 SQIVND (reference sequence). V lost 7 bases, J lost 7 bases, and 16 bases lay in between. CDR3 in DNA: TGTGCCAGTACCACCGGGGTTGGGAGTGAAAAACTGTTTTTT. Protein sequence: CASTTGVGSEKLFF.

The chain combines TRBV5-4 with TRBJ1-2, with 10 positions matching TRBD1. V shed 3 bases and J 1 base; nucleotides not matched to a gene: 3. Germline values: CDR1 SGHNT, CDR2 YYREEE (reference sequence). The CDR3 consists of 15 residues. The CDR3 region is CASSSGTGDNYGYTF. In DNA form, the CDR3 reads TGTGCCAGCAGCTCCGGGACAGGGGATAACTATGGCTACACCTTC.

In this sample, this clone turned up once. The gene calls are TRBV27 and TRBJ1-1, with TRBD1 matching 8 bases. Trimming took 4 bases from V and 4 from J; bases not matched to a gene: 11. Germline loops: CDR1 MNHEY, CDR2 SMNVEV (reference sequence). CDR3 length: 16 residues. The CDR3 region has the DNA TGTGCCAGCAGTTCCCAGACAGGGGTCACTCTCACTGAAGCTTTCTTT. It codes for CASSSQTGVTLTEAFF.

The chain carries TRBV5-6 and TRBJ2-3; D is possibly TRBD1 (6 bases). Germline lookup yields CDR1 SGHDT and CDR2 YYEEEE. With 8 bases removed from V and 1 base from J, the gap between germline ends came to 11 bases. This CDR3 has 13 residues. In DNA, the CDR3 is TGTGCCAGTAGACAGGCGGGCACAGATACGCAGTATTTT. Amino acid sequence: CASRQAGTDTQYF.

The chain couples TRBV6-5 to TRBJ1-5, with TRBD1 matching 7 bases. Looked up from germline, CDR1 is MNHEY and CDR2 is SVGAGI. The CDR3 consists of 14 residues. Trimming cost V 3 bases and J 6 bases; bases outside gene matches: 5. CDR3 coding DNA: TGTGCCAGCAGTTATCGACAGGGTGGTCAGCCCCAGCATTTT. This translates into CASSYRQGGQPQHF.

The rearrangement uses TRBV27 and TRBJ2-2, with 7 bases aligning to TRBD2. The germline gives CDR1 MNHEY, CDR2 SMNVEV (reference sequence). The CDR3 is made up of 15 amino acids. The ends lost 6 bases at V and 0 bases at J; junction bases unmatched: 4. The CDR3 nucleotides are TGTGCCAGCAGGAAGCGGGGAGCGAACACCGGGGAGCTGTTTTTT. It specifies CASRKRGANTGELFF.

This clone showed up just once. This chain links TRBV2 with TRBJ2-7, with 9 bases that match TRBD1. This CDR3 contains 14 residues. The germline V gene has CDR1 SNHLY and CDR2 FYNNEI. The junction had 5 bases not matched to a gene; V was cut back by 8 bases and J by 0 bases. The CDR3 coding sequence is TGTGCCAGCGGGACAGGGCGGAACTCCTACGAGCAGTACTTC. Its translation: CASGTGRNSYEQYF.

The CDR3 loop is CASTSLSPYEQYF. Here the CDR3 DNA reads TGTGCCAGCACCTCCTTATCTCCCTACGAGCAGTACTTC. The chain has TRBV28 and TRBJ2-7; no reliable D call. This CDR3 region has 13 residues. Germline V lookup: CDR1 MDHEN, CDR2 SYDVKM. V lost 7 bases, J lost 2 bases, and 12 bases lay in between.

The chain joins TRBV5-1 to TRBJ1-2, with 8 nucleotides matching TRBD1. This CDR3 comprises 15 residues. V gave up 0 bases and J gave up 7 bases; unmatched junction bases: 8. Per germline, CDR1 SGHRS and CDR2 YFSETQ. As DNA, the CDR3 is TGCGCCAGCAGCTTGGTGGCAGGGGGCTTCTCTGGCTACACCTTC. It codes for CASSLVAGGFSGYTF.

V gene TRBV7-8 combines with J gene TRBJ1-1, with a possible D match to TRBD1 (6 bases). This CDR3 region has 15 residues. The germline CDR1 and CDR2 sequences are SGHVS and FQNEAQ. V dropped 1 base and J dropped 1 base, with 10 bases sitting between them. CDR3 DNA sequence: TGTGCCAGCAGCTTAGTTACAGGGACGAACACTGAAGCTTTCTTT. It codes for CASSLVTGTNTEAFF. Full variable domain (outside the CDR3, taken from reference TRBV7-8 and TRBJ1-1): GAGVSQSPRYKVAKRGQDVALRCDPISGHVSLFWYQQALGQGPEFLTYFQNEAQLDKSGLPSDRFFAERPEGSVSTLKIQRTQQEDSAVYLCASSLVTGTNTEAFFGQGTRLTVV.

The rearrangement joins TRBV7-6 to TRBJ2-1, with a weak D call TRBD2 (7 bases). The CDR3 covers 14 residues. The V end lost 3 bases, the J end lost 5 bases, and 11 bases lay between the germline ends. In germline, CDR1 is SGHVS, CDR2 FNYEAQ. The CDR3 nucleotides read TGTGCCAGCAGCTTTGGGGGGGCCCACAATGAGCAGTTCTTC. Translated: CASSFGGAHNEQFF.

The chain joins TRBV7-2 to TRBJ2-7; 7 bases agree with TRBD2. The CDR3 sequence is 15 residues long. The ends lost 3 bases at V and 0 bases at J; junction bases unmatched: 5. Per the germline V gene, CDR1 is SGHTA and CDR2 is FQGNSA. The CDR3 bases are TGTGCCAGCAGCTTCACTAGCGCGAGCTCCTACGAGCAGTACTTC. Protein sequence: CASSFTSASSYEQYF.